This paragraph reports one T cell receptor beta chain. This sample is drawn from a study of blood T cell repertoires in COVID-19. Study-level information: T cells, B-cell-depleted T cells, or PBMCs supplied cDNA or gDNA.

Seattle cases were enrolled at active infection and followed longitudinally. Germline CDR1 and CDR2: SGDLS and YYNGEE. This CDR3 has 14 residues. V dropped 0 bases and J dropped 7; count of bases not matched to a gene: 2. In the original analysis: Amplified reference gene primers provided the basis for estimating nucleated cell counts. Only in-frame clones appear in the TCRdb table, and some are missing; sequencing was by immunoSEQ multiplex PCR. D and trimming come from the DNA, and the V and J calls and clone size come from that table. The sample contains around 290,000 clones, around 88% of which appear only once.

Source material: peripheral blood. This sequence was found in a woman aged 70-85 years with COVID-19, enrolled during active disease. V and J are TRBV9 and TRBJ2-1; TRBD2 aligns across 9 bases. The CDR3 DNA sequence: TGTGCCAGCAGCGTAGCTAGCGGGGTTAATGAGCAGTTCTTC. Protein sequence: CASSVASGVNEQFF.